This is a list of T cell receptor beta chains from one sample in a study of cytomegalovirus exposure and HLA in healthy donors. Clones were read by immunoSEQ multiplex PCR, and TCRdb kept only the in-frame ones, dropping some. The sample records about 150,000 clones, roughly three quarters being singletons. Sequencing was carried out using PBMCs. The receptors shown here come from a man aged 30 to 45 in good health and CMV-seropositive. CDR3s include the opening cysteine and the closing phenylalanine or tryptophan. D genes are given only for firm matches. Some rows have no size entry. The others give once, few or many, or a class for an expanded clone.

>TRBV2|once|TRBJ2-1|.
CARGGAQRGISNEQFF
TGTGCCAGAGGGGGTGCGCAGCGGGGTATAAGCAATGAGCAGTTCTTC
>TRBV7-9|.|TRBJ1-5|.
CASSLDGNQPQHF
TGTGCCAGCAGCTTAGACGGTAATCAGCCCCAGCATTTT
>TRBV28|.|TRBJ2-1|TRBD1
CASSSGQGAHNEQFF
TGTGCCAGCAGTTCAGGACAGGGGGCGCACAATGAGCAGTTCTTC
>TRBV19|.|TRBJ2-7|.
CASSIGHSPEQYF
TGTGCCAGTAGTATAGGACATTCCCCCGAGCAGTACTTC
>TRBV7-8|.|TRBJ2-7|.
CASSPIGWGQNIVGEQYF
TGTGCCAGCAGCCCGATTGGTTGGGGGCAGAACATAGTGGGTGAGCAGTACTTC
>TRBV9|.|TRBJ2-6|.
CASSAPRGDSGANVLTF
TGTGCCAGCAGCGCACCCCGGGGTGACTCTGGGGCCAACGTCCTGACTTTC
>TRBV7-3|once|TRBJ2-1|.
CASSLFDRAANEQFF
TGTGCCAGCAGCTTATTTGACAGAGCAGCCAATGAGCAGTTCTTC
>TRBV5-1|.|TRBJ2-3|TRBD1
CASSFGQGPTTDTQYF
TGCGCCAGCAGCTTTGGACAGGGACCGACCACAGATACGCAGTATTTT
>TRBV14|.|TRBJ2-1|.
CASRQELSGPYNEQFF
TGTGCCAGCAGACAAGAGCTGAGCGGCCCCTACAATGAGCAGTTCTTC
>TRBV18|once|TRBJ2-1|TRBD2
CASSPPGLDNEQFF
TGTGCCAGCTCACCACCGGGACTAGACAATGAGCAGTTCTTC
>TRBV15|.|TRBJ1-4|TRBD1
CATSTRTGADEKLFF
TGTGCCACCTCCACCCGGACAGGAGCGGATGAAAAACTGTTTTTT
>TRBV7-2|.|TRBJ2-3|.
CASSLRSGFLTDTQYF
TGTGCCAGCAGCTTACGAAGCGGATTTCTCACAGATACGCAGTATTTT
>TRBV7-2|few|TRBJ1-2|.
CASGRPAGQGLYGYTF
TGTGCCAGCGGCCGCCCAGCCGGGCAGGGCTTATATGGCTACACCTTC
>TRBV5-6|.|TRBJ2-2|.
CASSIGLHAGELFF
TGTGCCAGCAGCATTGGACTGCACGCCGGGGAGCTGTTTTTT
>TRBV9|.|TRBJ1-1|.
CASSGQTGENTEAFF
TGTGCCAGCAGCGGACAAACAGGAGAGAACACTGAAGCTTTCTTT